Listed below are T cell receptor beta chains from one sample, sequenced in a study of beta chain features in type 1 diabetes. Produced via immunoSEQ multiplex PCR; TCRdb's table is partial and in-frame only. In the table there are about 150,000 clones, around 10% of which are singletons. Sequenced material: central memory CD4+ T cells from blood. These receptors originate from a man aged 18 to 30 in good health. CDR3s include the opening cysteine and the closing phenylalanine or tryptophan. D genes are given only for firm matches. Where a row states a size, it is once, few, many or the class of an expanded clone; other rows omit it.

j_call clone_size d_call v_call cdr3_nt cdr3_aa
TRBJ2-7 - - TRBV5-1 TGCGCCAGCAGCTTGGGTCCGAGCGAGCAGTACTTC CASSLGPSEQYF
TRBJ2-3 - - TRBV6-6 TGTGCCAGCAGTTTAAGACAAGCTAGCACAGATACGCAGTATTTT CASSLRQASTDTQYF
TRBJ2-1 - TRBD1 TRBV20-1 TGCAGTGTCGAACAGGGGGCGCTAAGGTTCTTC CSVEQGALRFF
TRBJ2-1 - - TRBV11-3 TGTGCCAGCAGCTTAGAGGGGGTGGGCGGTAGCTCCTACAATGAGCAGTTCTTC CASSLEGVGGSSYNEQFF
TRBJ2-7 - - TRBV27 TGTGCCAGCAGATCAGCTAATGCCTACGAGCAGTACTTC CASRSANAYEQYF
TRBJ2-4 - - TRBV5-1 TGCGCCAGCAGCTTGGCGCAACTTGGGGTAGCCAAAAACATTCAGTACTTC CASSLAQLGVAKNIQYF
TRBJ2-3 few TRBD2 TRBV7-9 TGTGCCAGCAGCATGACTAGCGATACGCAGTATTTT CASSMTSDTQYF
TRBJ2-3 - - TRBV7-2 TGTGCCAGCAGCCGCGCTAGCACCTCTCCCCTAGATACGCAGTATTTT CASSRASTSPLDTQYF
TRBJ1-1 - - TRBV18 TGTGCCAGCTCCCCGGGCTACGGGGCAGTGACTGAAGCTTTCTTT CASSPGYGAVTEAFF
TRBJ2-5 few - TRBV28 TGTGCCAATGCCAGGGGATTGGAAGAGACCCAGTACTTC CANARGLEETQYF
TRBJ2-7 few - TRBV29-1 TGCAGCGTTCGGGTTCTTACCTACGAGCAGTACTTC CSVRVLTYEQYF
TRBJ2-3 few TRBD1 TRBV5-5 TGTGCCAGCAGCCCCGGAAGGGGGCAGGGAGATACGCAGTATTTT CASSPGRGQGDTQYF
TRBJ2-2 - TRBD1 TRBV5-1 TGCGCCAGCAGCTACAGGACAGGGGCCGGGGAGCTGTTTTTT CASSYRTGAGELFF
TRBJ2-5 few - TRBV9 TGTGCCAGCAGCCTGGGCGGTCGCGACAACCGAGAGACCCAGTACTTC CASSLGGRDNRETQYF
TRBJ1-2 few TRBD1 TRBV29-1 TGCAGCGCCCGCTTTCAGGGGGCGCCCAGTGGCTACACCTTC CSARFQGAPSGYTF
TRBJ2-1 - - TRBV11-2 TGTGCCAGCAGCGTATCCCGGGACGCCAACAATGAGCAGTTCTTC CASSVSRDANNEQFF
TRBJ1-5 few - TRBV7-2 TGTGCCAGCAGCTTAGCAGGGGGTAATAATCAGCCCCAGCATTTT CASSLAGGNNQPQHF
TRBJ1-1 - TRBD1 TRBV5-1 TGCGCCAGCAGCTCACGCGGGGACAGGAACACTGAAGCTTTCTTT CASSSRGDRNTEAFF
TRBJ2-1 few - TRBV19 TGTGCCAGTAGTAGGGAAGATGAGCAGTTCTTC CASSREDEQFF
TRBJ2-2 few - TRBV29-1 TGCAGCCACGCCCCGGCGGGTGCGAACACCGGGGAGCTGTTTTTT CSHAPAGANTGELFF
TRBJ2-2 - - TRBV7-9 TGTGCCAGCAGTTTCAGACAGGCCGGCACCGGGGAGCTGTTTTTT CASSFRQAGTGELFF
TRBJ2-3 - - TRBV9 TGTGCCAGCAGCGTAACAGGATTACAGGCAGATACGCAGTATTTT CASSVTGLQADTQYF
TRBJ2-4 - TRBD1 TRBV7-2 TGTGCCAGCAGCTTAAACAGGGGCCCCAAAAACATTCAGTACTTC CASSLNRGPKNIQYF
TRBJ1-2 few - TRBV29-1 TGCAGCGTTCTCTATTTGTTGGGTCCCTATGGCTACACCTTC CSVLYLLGPYGYTF
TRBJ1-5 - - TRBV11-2 TGTGCCAGCAGCTTAGATCGGTATCAGCCCCAGCATTTT CASSLDRYQPQHF
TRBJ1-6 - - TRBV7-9 TGTGCCAGCAGCTTACAGGGGAAGTCACCCCTCCACTTT CASSLQGKSPLHF
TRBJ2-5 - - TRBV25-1 TGTGCCAGCAGTGAATGGGCCGCTAGCTTGGCGGAACAAGAGACCCAGTACTTC CASSEWAASLAEQETQYF
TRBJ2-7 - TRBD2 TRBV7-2 TGTGCCAGCAGCCTCACTAGCGGGAGCTCCTACGAGCAGTACTTC CASSLTSGSSYEQYF
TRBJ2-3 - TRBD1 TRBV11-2 TGTGCCAGCAGCTTAGGACAGGGCGAGAGAGATACGCAGTATTTT CASSLGQGERDTQYF
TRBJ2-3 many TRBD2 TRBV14 TGTGCCAGCAGGCAATTAGCGGGAGACTCGTATACGCAGTATTTT CASRQLAGDSYTQYF
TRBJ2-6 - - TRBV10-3 TGTGCCACCAATTCCAGGGACTCTGGGGCCAACGTCCTGACTTTC CATNSRDSGANVLTF
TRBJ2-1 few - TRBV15 TGTGCCACCAGCAGAGATCTCTTGGGGCCTAAGGAGTTCTTC CATSRDLLGPKEFF
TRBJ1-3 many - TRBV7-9 TGTGCCAGCAGCAACCAGCTCCGGGGGGCTGGGGATGGAAACACCATATATTTT CASSNQLRGAGDGNTIYF
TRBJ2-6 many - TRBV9 TGTGCCAGCAGCCCCCCCCGCGGCTCTGGGGCCAACGTCCTGACTTTC CASSPPRGSGANVLTF
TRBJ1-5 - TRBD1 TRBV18 TGTGCCAGCTCAGAAGGACAGGGTGGTCGCAATCAGCCCCAGCATTTT CASSEGQGGRNQPQHF
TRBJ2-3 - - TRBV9 TGTGCCAGCAGCGTAGTAACGGGACTGGGAACAGATACGCAGTATTTT CASSVVTGLGTDTQYF
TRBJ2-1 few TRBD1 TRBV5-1 TGCGCCAGCAGCTGGGACAGGGCGGGGACGAATGAGCAGTTCTTC CASSWDRAGTNEQFF
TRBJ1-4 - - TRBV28 TGTGCCAGCAGACCTCGGGGGATTGAAAAACTGTTTTTT CASRPRGIEKLFF
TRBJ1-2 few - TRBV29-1 TGCAGCGTTGTCATCGGCAGGGAAAGCTATGGCTACACCTTC CSVVIGRESYGYTF
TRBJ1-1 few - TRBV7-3 TGTGCCAGCAGCCCCACGGGTGCTGAAGCTTTCTTT CASSPTGAEAFF
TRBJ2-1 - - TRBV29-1 TGCAGCGGCAATTACAATGAGCAGTTCTTC CSGNYNEQFF
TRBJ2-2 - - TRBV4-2 TGTGCCAGCAGCAAGGAGGGGGCTTCGACCGGGGAGCTGTTTTTT CASSKEGASTGELFF
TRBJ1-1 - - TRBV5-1 TGCGCCAGCAGCGACCAGGGGAACACTGAAGCTTTCTTT CASSDQGNTEAFF
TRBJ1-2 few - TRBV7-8 TGTGCCAGCAGCTTAACGGGACGCGGATTGGTCTACACCTTC CASSLTGRGLVYTF
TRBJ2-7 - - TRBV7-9 TGTGCCGTGGGGGACGCAACGGGGGAGCAGTACTTC CAVGDATGEQYF
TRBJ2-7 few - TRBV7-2 TGTGCCAGCAGCTTAGGACCATCTTCTGGCTACGAGCAGTACTTC CASSLGPSSGYEQYF
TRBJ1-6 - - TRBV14 TGTGCCAGCAGCCAAGGGGGGCTGTACTCCTATAATTCACCCCTCCACTTT CASSQGGLYSYNSPLHF
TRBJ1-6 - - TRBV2 TGTGCCAGCAGTGTGGCTCCAAATTCACCCCTCCACTTT CASSVAPNSPLHF
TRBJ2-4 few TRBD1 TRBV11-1 TGTGCCAGCAGACCGACAGGGATAGCCAAAAACATTCAGTACTTC CASRPTGIAKNIQYF
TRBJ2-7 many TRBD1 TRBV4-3 TGCGCCAGCAGCCAAGGCGCCTTCCCGGGACAGGGGCCTGGAGAGCAGTACTTC CASSQGAFPGQGPGEQYF
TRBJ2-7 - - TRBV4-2 TGTGCCAGCAGCCAAGAAGGTTCGAGCCGGACCTACGAGCAGTACTTC CASSQEGSSRTYEQYF
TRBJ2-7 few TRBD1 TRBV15 TGTGCCACCTCTCCGACGGGGACAGGGTTTAACGAGCAGTACTTC CATSPTGTGFNEQYF
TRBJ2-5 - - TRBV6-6 TGTGCCAGCAGTTCCCCCGGCAGGGGAGAGACCCAGTACTTC CASSSPGRGETQYF
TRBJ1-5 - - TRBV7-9 TGTGCCAGCAGCTTTGGTTGGGGTCCGCAGCCCCAGCATTTT CASSFGWGPQPQHF
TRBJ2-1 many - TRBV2 TGTGCCAGCGGGACTTCCTACAATGAGCAGTTCTTC CASGTSYNEQFF